These 21 T cell receptor beta chains share one sample of origin, sequenced in a study of T cells after yellow fever vaccination. TCRdb processed the 5' RACE reads anew with MiXCR; each CDR3 protein has one entry. The sample shows under 500,000 distinct CDR3 sequences, around a sixth of them seen only once. The sequencing here drew on PBMCs, taken before the yellow fever booster vaccination. The receptors stem from a man aged 18 to 35 who received the YFV17D yellow fever vaccine.

This clonotype showed up just a few times. The chain is built from TRBV27 and TRBJ2-3; TRBD1 might be the D (6 bases). With 6 bases removed from V and 1 base from J, the gap between germline ends came to 11 bases. The CDR3 is made up of 14 amino acids. Germline loops: CDR1 MNHEY, CDR2 SMNVEV (reference sequence). The CDR3 spells CASSPGQRTDTQYF. The CDR3 DNA follows: TGTGCCAGCAGCCCCGGACAGCGCACAGATACGCAGTATTTT.

This clonotype turned up a few times. The chain joins TRBV15 to TRBJ2-1; 12 bases are shared with TRBD2. CDR1 and CDR2 (germline): LNHNV, YYDKDF (reference sequence). This CDR3 spans 16 amino acids. V lost 1 base to trimming and J lost 5 bases; unmatched junction nucleotides: 3. DNA for the CDR3: TGTGCCACCAGCAGAGGAGGACTAGCGGGGAACAATGAGCAGTTCTTC. Translating gives CATSRGGLAGNNEQFF.

This clonotype was observed a few times. V gene TRBV7-9 combines with J gene TRBJ2-7; D not certain. V was shortened by 1 base and J by 5 bases, with 15 bases between the two germline ends. This CDR3 is built from 15 residues. CDR1 is SEHNR and CDR2 is FQNEAQ in the germline V gene (reference sequence). The CDR3: CASSLGARGFDEQYV. For the CDR3, the DNA is TGTGCCAGCAGCTTAGGCGCCCGCGGCTTCGACGAGCAGTACGTC.

The chain carries TRBV12-3 or TRBV12-4 and TRBJ1-4, with no clear D. V was shortened by 3 bases and J by 9 bases, with 11 bases between the two germline ends. The CDR3 loop spans 13 amino acids. CDR3 coding DNA: TGTGCCAGCAGTTTCCGAATGAGGCAAAAACTGTTTTTT. Its protein product is CASSFRMRQKLFF.

This clonotype was observed a few times. The chain carries TRBV20-1 and TRBJ2-7; D uncertain. This CDR3 is 13 amino acids long. CDR1 DFQATT and CDR2 SNEGSKA come from the germline V gene (reference sequence). Between the trimmed V and J ends, which lost 0 bases and 0 bases, there was a span of 6 bases. The CDR3 is CSAREARSYEQYF. CDR3 coding DNA: TGCAGTGCTAGAGAGGCCCGCTCCTACGAGCAGTACTTC.

This chain connects TRBV11-2 to TRBJ2-2, with D tentatively TRBD1 (5 bases). Germline CDR1 reads SGHAT; CDR2 reads FQNNGV. CDR3 length equals 16 residues. Trimming removed 5 bases from V and 6 bases from J, with 19 bases in between. This CDR3 is CASSKLSGLGPGELFF. In DNA form, the CDR3 reads TGTGCCAGCAGCAAGCTATCAGGGTTGGGGCCCGGGGAGCTGTTTTTT.

V and J are TRBV7-9 and TRBJ2-2; 8 bases align to TRBD2. The CDR3 length is 16 residues. The germline V gene has CDR1 SEHNR and CDR2 FQNEAQ (reference sequence). With 7 bases clipped from V and 3 bases from J, the junction kept 10 bases outside the gene matches. The CDR3 DNA reads as TGTGCCAGCATCCGACCGGGGGGGGCAGACACCGGGGAGCTGTTTTTT. As protein: CASIRPGGADTGELFF.

V is TRBV7-6 and J is TRBJ2-5; D may be TRBD1 (7 bases). The germline V gene has CDR1 SGHVS and CDR2 FNYEAQ. The CDR3 loop spans 15 amino acids. Trimming removed 8 bases from V and 9 bases from J, with 25 bases in between. DNA of the CDR3: TGTGCCAGCCGCTCGGGGGCAGGGAGCCAGGGGGCCCAGTACTTC. It translates to CASRSGAGSQGAQYF.

CDR3 DNA sequence: TGTGCCTGGAGTGTAATATCGGACAGGGGATCCTACGAGCAGTACTTC. It codes for CAWSVISDRGSYEQYF. The chain joins TRBV30 to TRBJ2-7; 9 nucleotides line up with TRBD1. Trimming cost V 0 bases and J 1 base; bases outside gene matches: 7. This CDR3 region has 16 residues. In germline, CDR1 is GTSNPN, CDR2 SVGIG (reference sequence).

This clonotype has more than one count but fewer than ten. The rearrangement uses TRBV7-9 and TRBJ2-7; D is undetermined. Germline V gene lookup returns CDR1 SEHNR and CDR2 FQNEAQ (reference sequence). CDR3 length: 13 amino acids. V lost 1 base, J lost 5 bases, and 9 bases lay in between. The CDR3: CASSLVRKDEQYF. For the CDR3, the DNA is TGTGCCAGCAGCTTAGTCCGCAAGGACGAGCAGTACTTC.

The chain joins TRBV27 to TRBJ2-5, with D unclear. V lost 3 bases to trimming and J lost 2 bases, with 13 bases between them. Looked up from germline, CDR1 is MNHEY and CDR2 is SMNVEV (reference sequence). The CDR3 is 15 amino acids. The CDR3 loop is CASSFMGLSQETQYF. The CDR3 DNA is TGTGCCAGCAGTTTCATGGGATTGAGTCAAGAGACCCAGTACTTC.

This clonotype has more than one count but fewer than ten. The chain carries TRBV15 and TRBJ2-5, with 14 bases lining up with TRBD2. From germline, CDR1 is LNHNV and CDR2 YYDKDF (reference sequence). The CDR3 has 19 amino acids. V shed 0 bases and J 6 bases; nucleotides not matched to a gene: 12. The DNA for the CDR3 is TGTGCCACCAGCAGAGAGACTAGCGGGGGGGCCGGGTTCGGAAAGACCCAGTACTTC. Translation: CATSRETSGGAGFGKTQYF.

This clonotype was seen more than once but under ten times. The chain links TRBV18 to TRBJ1-2; 8 bases are shared with TRBD1. Germline loops: CDR1 KGHSH, CDR2 LQKENI. This CDR3 spans 14 amino acids. The J segment lost 5 bases and the V segment lost 3 bases, leaving 5 bases of the junction unmatched. The CDR3 reads CASSPRTGTYGYTF. The CDR3 DNA reads TGTGCCAGCTCACCTAGGACAGGGACTTATGGCTACACCTTC.

This chain uses TRBV7-8 with TRBJ2-7; no clear D gene. Looked up from germline, CDR1 is SGHVS and CDR2 is FQNEAQ. There are 12 residues in the CDR3. The V end lost 5 bases, the J end lost 4 bases, and 9 bases lay between the germline ends. CDR3 coding DNA: TGTGCCAGCAGCCCCTTCAGTTACGAGCAGTACTTC. Translated: CASSPFSYEQYF.

This clonotype showed up just a few times. CDR3 residues: CATSGTGGKMNYGYTF. The CDR3 coding sequence is TGTGCCACCAGCGGGACAGGGGGCAAGATGAACTATGGCTACACCTTC. The chain recombines TRBV15 with TRBJ1-2; 12 bases line up with TRBD1. The CDR3 totals 16 residues. V shed 5 bases and J 2 bases; nucleotides not matched to a gene: 6. CDR1 is LNHNV, CDR2 YYDKDF, per germline (reference sequence).

This clonotype appeared once. This rearrangement joins TRBV18 to TRBJ2-1; D not certain. Trimming removed 3 bases from V and 2 bases from J, with 14 bases in between. The CDR3 runs 16 residues. Germline V gene data show CDR1 as KGHSH and CDR2 as LQKENI. The CDR3 reads CASSPTTRMAYNEQFF. In nucleotides, the CDR3 is TGTGCCAGCTCACCTACGACTCGAATGGCCTACAATGAGCAGTTCTTC.

This CDR3 reads CASSLVWTEGWTEAFF. In DNA, the CDR3 is TGTGCCAGCAGTTTAGTTTGGACCGAGGGTTGGACTGAAGCTTTCTTT. The chain carries TRBV12-3 or TRBV12-4 and TRBJ1-1; D not resolved. V was cut by 1 base and J by 5 bases, with 17 bases left in between. CDR3 length: 16 residues.

Concerning this clonotype itself: The limits of the CDR3 on the DNA are not certain, so only TCRdb's listed CDR3 is given. V is TRBV12-2 and J is TRBJ2-2. TRBV12-2 is a recognized pseudogene. The CDR3 is 10 amino acids in total, end residues counted. The CDR3 sequence: CARIPGSCFF.

The sample holds a few counts of this clonotype. This chain links TRBV7-2 with TRBJ2-1, with 7 positions matching TRBD1. Trimming removed 4 bases from V and 5 bases from J; junction bases left unmatched: 8. The germline V gene encodes CDR1 SGHTA and CDR2 FQGNSA. This CDR3 region has 15 residues. The CDR3 coding sequence is TGTGCCAGCAGCTCGGGACAGAGTATCAACAATGAGCAGTTCTTC. Its translation: CASSSGQSINNEQFF.

J is TRBJ2-4 and V is TRBV3-1; 7 nucleotides line up with TRBD2. Looked up from germline, CDR1 is LGHDT and CDR2 is YNNKEL (reference sequence). The junction had 6 bases not matched to a gene; V was cut back by 4 bases and J by 3 bases. CDR3 length: 15 residues. CDR3 protein: CASSLLAYGKNIQYF. The CDR3 nucleotides read TGTGCCAGCAGCCTACTAGCGTACGGCAAAAACATTCAGTACTTC. Combining the CDR3 with reference TRBV3-1 and TRBJ2-4 gives the whole variable domain DTAVSQTPKYLVTQMGNDKSIKCEQNLGHDTMYWYKQDSKKFLKIMFSYNNKELIINETVPNRFSPKSPDKAHLNLHINSLELGDSAVYFCASSLLAYGKNIQYFGAGTRLSVL.

This sequence joins TRBV7-2 and TRBJ1-2; D not resolved. V was trimmed by 5 bases and J by 6 bases, leaving 22 bases between them. Germline V gene lookup returns CDR1 SGHTA and CDR2 FQGNSA. The CDR3 has 16 residues. This CDR3 reads CASSPPAGLARDGYTF. CDR3 nucleotides: TGTGCCAGCAGCCCTCCTGCGGGATTGGCAAGGGATGGCTACACCTTC.